The 17 T cell receptor beta chains below all came from one sample that was sequenced in a study of cytomegalovirus exposure and HLA in healthy donors. The PCR was carried out with 60 Vbeta primers and 13 Jbeta primers. Measured with immunoSEQ multiplex PCR; TCRdb has only the in-frame clones, and not every one. The data contain 150,000 to 200,000 clones, under 80% of them singletons. The material sequenced was PBMCs. The receptors were sampled from a female donor in good health and CMV-seronegative.

The chain joins TRBV27 to TRBJ2-1; TRBD2 aligns across 8 bases. V was pared by 6 bases and J by 10 bases, with 5 bases of the junction left unmatched. Per the germline V gene, CDR1 is MNHEY and CDR2 is SMNVEV (reference sequence). The CDR3 has 12 residues. CDR3 in amino acids: CASSYSGGEQFF. As DNA, the CDR3 is TGTGCCAGCAGCTATTCGGGGGGGGAGCAGTTCTTC.

The chain combines TRBV7-9 with TRBJ1-6; the match to TRBD1 covers 7 bases. The V segment lost 0 bases and the J segment 6 bases; nucleotides outside the gene matches: 5. The CDR3 loop spans 16 amino acids. The germline CDR1 and CDR2 sequences are SEHNR and FQNEAQ (reference sequence). CDR3 DNA: TGTGCCAGCAGCTTAGCCAGACAGGGAGGTAATTCACCCCTCCACTTT. This encodes CASSLARQGGNSPLHF.

The chain uses TRBV7-8 and TRBJ2-1, with 8 bases lining up with TRBD2. The CDR3 runs 13 residues. The V gene end was trimmed by 6 bases and the J gene end by 4 bases; junction bases not matched to a gene: 2. In germline, CDR1 is SGHVS, CDR2 FQNEAQ. The CDR3 loop is CASRAGGYNEQFF. Here the CDR3 DNA reads TGTGCCAGCAGGGCGGGGGGATACAATGAGCAGTTCTTC.

This clone appeared once. The rearrangement links TRBV30 to TRBJ1-3, with 8 bases lining up with TRBD1. CDR3 length equals 14 residues. Trimming removed 6 bases from V and 2 bases from J; junction bases left unmatched: 6. Germline-derived CDR1 and CDR2 are GTSNPN and SVGIG (reference sequence). The DNA for the CDR3 is TGTGCCTGTGGAACAGGGGGGGCTGGAAACACCATATATTTT. Protein product: CACGTGGAGNTIYF.

V usage is TRBV29-1 and J usage is TRBJ2-5, with 14 positions matching TRBD2. After removal of 4 bases from V and 4 bases from J, the junction contained 5 bases not matched to a gene. From germline, CDR1 is SQVTM and CDR2 ANQGSEA. The CDR3 is made up of 15 amino acids. The CDR3 DNA reads as TGCAGCGTTGGGACTAGCGGGGGGACCCGAGAGACCCAGTACTTC. Translated: CSVGTSGGTRETQYF. Full variable domain (rest looked up from reference TRBV29-1 and TRBJ2-5): SAVISQKPSRDICQRGTSLTIQCQVDSQVTMMFWYRQQPGQSLTLIATANQGSEATYESGFVIDKFPISRPNLTFSTLTVSNMSPEDSSIYLCSVGTSGGTRETQYFGPGTRLLVL.

The chain joins TRBV5-1 to TRBJ2-3; no firm D call. Germline values: CDR1 SGHRS, CDR2 YFSETQ. The CDR3 is 12 amino acids. Trimming removed 0 bases from V and 4 bases from J, with 3 bases in between. The CDR3: CASSLDSDTQYF. CDR3 coding DNA: TGCGCCAGCAGCTTGGACTCAGATACGCAGTATTTT.

The chain carries TRBV11-2 and TRBJ1-2; 8 bases agree with TRBD1. V lost 0 bases and J lost 7; bases outside the gene matches: 10. The CDR3 contains 16 residues. Germline CDR1 is SGHAT and CDR2 is FQNNGV. The CDR3 nucleotides are TGTGCCAGCAGCTTAGACGGACAGGGCCCCTTATTTGGCTACACCTTC. Translating gives CASSLDGQGPLFGYTF.

This clone was observed a few times. This chain uses TRBV5-6 with TRBJ2-7; D perhaps matches TRBD2 (6 bases). V was cut by 0 bases and J by 3 bases, with 16 bases left in between. This CDR3 contains 16 residues. CDR1 is SGHDT and CDR2 is YYEEEE in the germline V gene. The CDR3 sequence: CASSLGTLATHYEQYF. The DNA of the CDR3 is TGTGCCAGCAGCTTGGGGACCCTAGCGACCCACTACGAGCAGTACTTC.

The genes are TRBV7-2 and TRBJ2-5; 7 bases match TRBD1. The J call may not be correct, given that the DNA end is closer to TRBJ2-7. CDR3 length: 14 amino acids. Germline assignment: CDR1 SGHTA and CDR2 FQGNSA. CDR3 sequence (DNA): TGTGCCAGCAGCTGGAGCCGGGACAGCTACGAGCAGTACTTC. Its translation is CASSWSRDSYEQYF.

The chain recombines TRBV7-2 with TRBJ2-7; 7 bases map to TRBD1. J gave up 3 bases and V 4 bases, and 6 bases lay outside the gene matches. CDR1 and CDR2 from the germline V gene are SGHTA and FQGNSA. The CDR3 is made up of 14 amino acids. The CDR3 sequence is CASSWSRDSYEQYF. Written as DNA, the CDR3 is TGTGCCAGCAGCTGGAGCCGGGACAGCTACGAGCAGTACTTC.

The chain uses TRBV5-5 and TRBJ2-7; 8 bases line up with TRBD1. V dropped 4 bases and J dropped 2; count of bases not matched to a gene: 8. CDR1 and CDR2 (germline): SGHKS, YYEKEE (reference sequence). This CDR3 comprises 15 residues. The CDR3 reads CASSSRDRIPYEQYF. In DNA form, the CDR3 reads TGTGCCAGCAGCAGCCGGGACAGGATTCCCTACGAGCAGTACTTC.

The count of this clone is one. This sequence joins TRBV9 and TRBJ2-7; the match to TRBD2 covers 7 bases. Unmatched junction bases numbered 2, after V lost 0 bases and J lost 2 bases. Germline lookup yields CDR1 SGDLS and CDR2 YYNGEE. This CDR3 spans 14 amino acids. Here the CDR3 reads CASSVGAGAYEQYF. As DNA, the CDR3 is TGTGCCAGCAGCGTAGGTGCGGGAGCCTACGAGCAGTACTTC.

The chain joins TRBV28 to TRBJ2-7; D is unclear. Trimming pared 3 bases from V and 3 bases from J, leaving 9 bases between. This CDR3 is built from 13 residues. Germline CDR1 is MDHEN and CDR2 is SYDVKM. The CDR3: CASSLGKVYEQYF. In DNA, the CDR3 is TGTGCCAGCAGTTTGGGCAAGGTCTACGAGCAGTACTTC.

The chain links TRBV5-1 to TRBJ1-5; TRBD1 agrees at 8 bases. The CDR3 has 16 amino acids. Unmatched junction bases numbered 9, after V lost 4 bases and J lost 3 bases. CDR1 SGHRS and CDR2 YFSETQ come from the germline V gene. The CDR3 nucleotides are TGCGCCAGCAGCATCGGGACAGGCGGCCCCAATCAGCCCCAGCATTTT. Its protein is CASSIGTGGPNQPQHF.

This chain links TRBV9 with TRBJ2-5; 8 nucleotides line up with TRBD2. CDR1 and CDR2 from the germline V gene are SGDLS and YYNGEE. V shed 4 bases, J shed 4 bases, and the junction held 9 bases outside the gene matches. The CDR3 extends over 15 amino acids. CDR3 in amino acids: CASSPRRGALETQYF. Written as DNA, the CDR3 is TGTGCCAGCAGCCCTCGGCGGGGGGCCCTAGAGACCCAGTACTTC.

This sequence joins TRBV5-6 and TRBJ2-3; D is perhaps TRBD2 (6 bases). Trimming stripped 0 bases from V and 5 bases from J, with 16 bases between. Germline V gene sequence: CDR1 SGHDT, CDR2 YYEEEE. This CDR3 spans 16 amino acids. The CDR3 protein is CASSLGYGGRGDTQYF. The CDR3 DNA is TGTGCCAGCAGCTTGGGCTACGGAGGGAGAGGAGATACGCAGTATTTT.

The rearrangement uses TRBV5-1 and TRBJ2-5, with TRBD1 matching over 9 bases. The CDR3 is made up of 15 amino acids. Germline V gene sequence: CDR1 SGHRS, CDR2 YFSETQ. V lost 4 bases and J lost 3; bases outside the gene matches: 7. For the CDR3, the DNA is TGCGCCAGCAGCACCAAAACAGGGGGCGAAGAGACCCAGTACTTC. It specifies CASSTKTGGEETQYF.